This T cell receptor beta chain came from a study of blood T cell repertoires in COVID-19. Study in general: T cells, B-cell-depleted T cells, or PBMCs supplied cDNA or gDNA.

Trimming shortened V by 5 bases and J by 11 bases, and 24 bases separated the two germline ends. CDR1 MNHEY and CDR2 SVGEGT come from the germline V gene. The CDR3 is made up of 15 amino acids. Libraries were prepared by immunoSEQ multiplex PCR; TCRdb keeps only in-frame clonotypes and omits some of them. The sample shows about 370,000 clones, 89% of them seen only once. This clone was picked up a small number of times. The sample comprised peripheral blood. This sequence was found in a woman under 40 with COVID-19, enrolled during active disease. The chain combines TRBV6-2 or TRBV6-3 with TRBJ1-1; D perhaps matches TRBD1 (6 bases). CDR3 bases: TGTGCCAGCAGTCGGGGCAGGGGCCCCGAGGGTAGGGCTTTCTTT. Its protein product is CASSRGRGPEGRAFF.